A single sample is the source of the 7 T cell receptor beta chains below, sequenced in a study of blood T cell repertoires in COVID-19. Here immunoSEQ multiplex PCR was the method, and the copy in TCRdb shows in-frame clones only, minus some. The sample includes about 500,000 clones, around nine tenths of them seen just once. The source material was peripheral blood. These receptor sequences come from a woman aged 45-60 years with COVID-19, enrolled during active disease.

This clone has more than one count but fewer than ten. V and J are TRBV5-4 and TRBJ2-7; D uncertain. Trimming shortened V by 4 bases and J by 3 bases, and 14 bases separated the two germline ends. The CDR3 spans 14 residues. CDR1 and CDR2 (germline): SGHNT, YYREEE (reference sequence). The CDR3 loop reads CASSGGGTYYEQYF. The CDR3 DNA reads TGTGCCAGCAGCGGCGGCGGCACTTACTACGAGCAGTACTTC.

The rearrangement links TRBV3-1 (or the pseudogene TRBV3-2) to TRBJ1-1; maybe TRBD1 (6 bases). Trimming pared 4 bases from V and 2 bases from J, leaving 11 bases between. The CDR3 extends over 14 amino acids. Germline V gene sequence: CDR1 LGHDT, CDR2 YNNKEL (reference sequence). In DNA, the CDR3 is TGTGCCAGCAGCCGAGGACAGTCCAACACTGAAGCTTTCTTT. Its translation: CASSRGQSNTEAFF.

The genes are TRBV28 and TRBJ1-2; D is perhaps TRBD1 (6 bases). Germline V gives CDR1 MDHEN, CDR2 SYDVKM. Trimming left V 4 bases short and J 7 bases short, with 13 bases between. This CDR3 region has 13 residues. The CDR3 loop is CASSWTVLSGYTF. CDR3 DNA sequence: TGTGCCAGCAGTTGGACAGTTCTTTCTGGCTACACCTTC.

This clone has at least ten counts. The chain joins TRBV5-4 to TRBJ2-5, with TRBD1 matching 8 bases. The ends lost 1 base at V and 4 bases at J; junction bases unmatched: 0. Germline values: CDR1 SGHNT, CDR2 YYREEE (reference sequence). This CDR3 spans 13 amino acids. DNA for the CDR3: TGTGCCAGCAGCTTGACAGGGGGAGAGACCCAGTACTTC. As protein: CASSLTGGETQYF.

J is TRBJ2-5 and V is TRBV3-1 (or the pseudogene TRBV3-2); 7 bases agree with TRBD1. V gave up 2 bases and J gave up 4 bases; unmatched junction bases: 10. Germline V gene sequence: CDR1 LGHDT, CDR2 YNNKEL (reference sequence). The CDR3 contains 16 residues. CDR3 DNA sequence: TGTGCCAGCAGCCAAAACAGGGGTATTGGAGGAGAGACCCAGTACTTC. Protein: CASSQNRGIGGETQYF.

This chain joins TRBV4-1 and TRBJ2-3; D gene unclear. V lost 7 bases to trimming and J lost 7 bases, with 12 bases between them. The CDR3 has 12 residues. CDR1 MGHRA and CDR2 YSYEKL come from the germline V gene. The CDR3 protein is CASTSPVNTQYF. Here the CDR3 DNA reads TGCGCCAGCACCTCACCGGTGAATACGCAGTATTTT.

J is TRBJ2-2 and V is TRBV27; 9 bases are a match to TRBD2. Germline CDR1 and CDR2: MNHEY and SMNVEV (reference sequence). V was pared by 5 bases and J by 5 bases, with 12 bases of the junction left unmatched. The CDR3 spans 17 residues. DNA for the CDR3: TGTGCCAGCAGTCCCTGGGCCAGCGGGGGGCAAACCGGGGAGCTGTTTTTT. This gives the protein CASSPWASGGQTGELFF.